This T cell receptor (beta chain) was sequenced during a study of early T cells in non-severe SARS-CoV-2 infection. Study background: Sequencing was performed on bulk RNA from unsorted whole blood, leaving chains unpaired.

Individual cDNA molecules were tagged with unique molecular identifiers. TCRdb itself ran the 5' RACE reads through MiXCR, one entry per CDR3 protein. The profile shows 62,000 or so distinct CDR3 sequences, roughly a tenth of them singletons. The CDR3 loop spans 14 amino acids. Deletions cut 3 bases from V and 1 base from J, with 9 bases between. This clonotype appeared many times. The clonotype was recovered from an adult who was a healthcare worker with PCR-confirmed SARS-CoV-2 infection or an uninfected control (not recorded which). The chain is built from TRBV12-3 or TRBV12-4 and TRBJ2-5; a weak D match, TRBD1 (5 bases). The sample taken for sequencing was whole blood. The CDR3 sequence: CASSFAGPQETQYF. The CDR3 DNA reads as TGTGCCAGCAGTTTTGCAGGGCCCCAAGAGACCCAGTACTTC.